The next 24 T cell receptor beta chains were all read from a single sample in a study of post-analysis software for immune sequencing data. Prepared libraries of TCR beta cDNA carried unique molecular identifiers. TCRdb re-called the PCR reads through MiXCR, storing one row per CDR3 protein. The table has 600,000 to 750,000 distinct CDR3 sequences, approximately 60% seen once. The study, taken as a whole, reports: When patients were compared with controls, about five TRBV segments were more frequent, TRBV5-6, TRBV5-1 and TRBV20-1 among them.

These receptors lack a known antigen. Sequences were obtained from blood. The receptors were sampled from a girl aged 2 to 9 with multiple sclerosis.

This clonotype was seen more than once but under ten times. The genes are TRBV5-1 and TRBJ2-3; D gene ambiguous. Germline CDR1 reads SGHRS; CDR2 reads YFSETQ. V was trimmed by 2 bases and J by 4 bases, leaving 14 bases between them. The CDR3 sequence is 15 residues long. CDR3 sequence: CASSLSLPLPDTQYF. CDR3 nucleotide sequence: TGCGCCAGCAGCTTATCGCTTCCGCTCCCAGATACGCAGTATTTT.

This clonotype has more than one count but fewer than ten. The rearrangement uses TRBV12-3 or TRBV12-4 and TRBJ2-3, with a weak D call TRBD2 (6 bases). This CDR3 spans 15 amino acids. The V end was cut by 5 bases, the J end by 4 bases, with 16 bases between. The CDR3, as DNA: TGTGCCAGCAGTGGGGTTGGGGGAGGCGCAGATACGCAGTATTTT. Encoded protein: CASSGVGGGADTQYF.

This chain joins TRBV12-3 or TRBV12-4 and TRBJ2-7; D unclear. V was cut by 3 bases and J by 6 bases, with 12 bases left in between. This CDR3 has 13 amino acids. The DNA for the CDR3 is TGTGCCAGCAGTTTGAGTGTGCACTCCGAGCAGTACTTC. This translates into CASSLSVHSEQYF.

The chain recombines TRBV7-2 with TRBJ2-1; maybe TRBD1 (6 bases). With 5 bases removed from V and 9 bases from J, the gap between germline ends came to 11 bases. The CDR3 extends over 12 amino acids. Germline V gives CDR1 SGHTA, CDR2 FQGNSA. In DNA form, the CDR3 reads TGTGCCAGCAGCATTACAGGGAGTGAGCAGTTCTTC. It specifies CASSITGSEQFF. The variable domain in full, with the rest retrieved from reference TRBV7-2 and TRBJ2-1, is GAGVSQSPSNKVTEKGKDVELRCDPISGHTALYWYRQSLGQGLEFLIYFQGNSAPDKSGLPSDRFSAERTGGSVSTLTIQRTQQEDSAVYLCASSITGSEQFFGPGTRLTVL.

The genes are TRBV5-5 and TRBJ2-7; TRBD1 aligns across 10 bases. CDR1 is SGHKS and CDR2 is YYEKEE in the germline V gene (reference sequence). The V and J ends lost 1 base and 4 bases, in that order; junction bases with no gene match: 14. CDR3 size: 18 residues. The CDR3 DNA follows: TGTGCCAGCAGCTTGATGAGCGACAGGGGGCCGGGGTCGTACGAGCAGTACTTC. Translation gives CASSLMSDRGPGSYEQYF.

The chain couples TRBV20-1 to TRBJ2-5; possibly TRBD1 or TRBD2 for D (5 bases each). Germline CDR1 is DFQATT and CDR2 is SNEGSKA (reference sequence). V was cut by 0 bases and J by 1 base, with 15 bases left in between. The CDR3 consists of 16 residues. The CDR3: CSARDPQGRLQETQYF. The CDR3, as DNA: TGCAGTGCTAGAGACCCCCAGGGACGTCTCCAAGAGACCCAGTACTTC.

The chain combines TRBV6-6 with TRBJ2-7; D is perhaps TRBD1 (7 bases). In germline, CDR1 is MNHNY, CDR2 SVGAGI (reference sequence). V lost 6 bases to trimming and J lost 2 bases, with 11 bases between them. The CDR3 is 13 amino acids. The CDR3 loop is CASSRGTAYEQYF. The CDR3 nucleotides read TGTGCCAGCAGCCGGGGGACAGCCTACGAGCAGTACTTC.

This clonotype was counted only a few times. This chain uses TRBV10-3 with TRBJ1-1; D perhaps matches TRBD1 (5 bases). Germline lookup yields CDR1 ENHRY and CDR2 SYGVKD. V gave up 3 bases and J gave up 3 bases, with 14 bases separating them. The CDR3 totals 15 residues. CDR3 in amino acids: CAISDPWAGHTEAFF. CDR3 sequence (DNA): TGTGCCATCAGTGACCCGTGGGCAGGGCACACTGAAGCTTTCTTT.

The chain combines TRBV27 with TRBJ1-1; D is possibly TRBD1 (5 bases). Trimming shortened V by 4 bases and J by 0 bases, and 6 bases separated the two germline ends. The CDR3 consists of 13 residues. Germline CDR1 and CDR2: MNHEY and SMNVEV (reference sequence). CDR3 protein: CASSWGVNTEAFF. The CDR3 bases are TGTGCCAGCAGTTGGGGGGTGAACACTGAAGCTTTCTTT.

The chain combines TRBV27 with TRBJ2-7; D possibly corresponds to TRBD1 (6 bases). Germline V gene sequence: CDR1 MNHEY, CDR2 SMNVEV (reference sequence). Trimming took off 6 bases at V and 0 bases at J, with 12 bases between the two ends. The CDR3 covers 14 residues. CDR3 in amino acids: CASSLRTASYEQYF. Written as DNA, the CDR3 is TGTGCCAGCAGCCTACGGACAGCCTCCTACGAGCAGTACTTC.

The genes are TRBV15 and TRBJ1-2; D remains ambiguous. CDR3 length equals 13 residues. The germline V gene has CDR1 LNHNV and CDR2 YYDKDF (reference sequence). Trimming stripped 0 bases from V and 4 bases from J, with 6 bases between. CDR3 sequence reads: CATSREGSYGYTF. DNA of the CDR3: TGTGCCACCAGCAGAGAAGGTAGCTATGGCTACACCTTC.

The chain couples TRBV7-9 to TRBJ2-5; D is perhaps TRBD1 (7 bases). V lost 5 bases and J lost 11, with 21 bases in between. The CDR3 runs to 14 residues. Per germline, CDR1 SEHNR and CDR2 FQNEAQ (reference sequence). Here the CDR3 reads CASSITTGWGEQYF. The DNA of the CDR3 is TGTGCCAGCAGCATAACGACAGGGTGGGGGGAGCAGTACTTC.

This clonotype came up a few times. This rearrangement joins TRBV5-1 to TRBJ2-5; perhaps TRBD2 as D (5 bases). The CDR3 loop spans 13 amino acids. Trimming removed 2 bases at V and 2 bases at J, with 7 bases between. Germline CDR1 reads SGHRS; CDR2 reads YFSETQ. This CDR3 is CASSFPGQETQYF. The CDR3 nucleotides read TGCGCCAGCAGCTTTCCGGGGCAAGAGACCCAGTACTTC.

The chain recombines TRBV20-1 with TRBJ2-1; 12 nucleotides line up with TRBD2. The CDR3 extends over 13 amino acids. CDR1 is DFQATT and CDR2 is SNEGSKA in the germline V gene (reference sequence). V dropped 6 bases and J dropped 13; count of bases not matched to a gene: 10. The CDR3 nucleotides read TGCAGTGCGAGACTAGCGGGGGCCTACAAACAGTTCTTC. The encoded protein is CSARLAGAYKQFF.

This clonotype turned up a few times. This chain links TRBV10-1 with TRBJ2-3, with a weak D call TRBD2 (5 bases). CDR1 is WNHNN, CDR2 SYGVQD, per germline (reference sequence). V was pared by 5 bases and J by 2 bases, with 11 bases between. The CDR3 runs to 14 residues. CDR3 nucleotide sequence: TGCGCCAGCAGTCGTACTAGAGTCACAGATACGCAGTATTTT. Translating gives CASSRTRVTDTQYF.

V and J are TRBV4-1 and TRBJ2-7; TRBD2 matches at 12 bases. After removal of 3 bases from V and 6 bases from J, the junction contained 6 bases not matched to a gene. The CDR3 totals 15 residues. CDR1 MGHRA and CDR2 YSYEKL come from the germline V gene. CDR3 in DNA: TGCGCCAGCAGCCAGCCGACTAGCGGGAGCTCCGAGCAGTACTTC. This translates into CASSQPTSGSSEQYF.

This clonotype was observed a handful of times. J is TRBJ2-1 and V is TRBV11-2, with D hard to call. The CDR3 length is 14 residues. Germline values: CDR1 SGHAT, CDR2 FQNNGV. With 6 bases removed from V and 3 bases from J, the gap between germline ends came to 12 bases. CDR3 sequence: CASSHRMYYNEQFF. CDR3 nucleotide sequence: TGTGCCAGCAGTCATCGGATGTACTACAATGAGCAGTTCTTC.

This chain links TRBV6-2 or TRBV6-3 with TRBJ2-3; the match to TRBD2 covers 7 bases. Trimming cost V 2 bases and J 2 bases; bases outside gene matches: 7. Looked up from germline, CDR1 is MNHEY and CDR2 is SVGEGT. This CDR3 region has 16 residues. This CDR3 is CASSYGAGLSTDTQYF. The CDR3 nucleotides read TGTGCCAGCAGTTACGGAGCGGGGTTATCCACAGATACGCAGTATTTT.

Note on this clonotype: A read error may account for a junction end that differs from germline. CDR3 DNA: TGTGCCAGCAGTAGGGATCTCAGGGATGAAGCTTTCTTT. This sequence encodes CASSRDLRDEAFF. V usage is TRBV10-3 and J usage is TRBJ1-1; D possibly corresponds to TRBD1 (5 bases). The CDR3 length is 13 residues. In germline, CDR1 is ENHRY, CDR2 SYGVKD.

This clonotype was detected once. This rearrangement joins TRBV10-3 to TRBJ1-5; 12 positions match TRBD1. Trimming at V came to 0 bases and at J to 0 bases, leaving 18 bases not matched to a gene. CDR1 and CDR2 from the germline V gene are ENHRY and SYGVKD. CDR3 length equals 23 residues. CDR3 in amino acids: CAISESNIQPGTGGAFSNQPQHF. The CDR3 region has the DNA TGTGCCATCAGTGAGTCGAATATACAACCCGGGACAGGGGGCGCCTTTAGCAATCAGCCCCAGCATTTT.

The rearrangement joins TRBV20-1 to TRBJ2-7; 7 bases are shared with TRBD1. CDR3 length equals 14 residues. The germline gives CDR1 DFQATT, CDR2 SNEGSKA (reference sequence). V lost 7 bases, J lost 2 bases, and 11 bases stayed unmatched. The CDR3 sequence: CSDLGEGQPYEQYF. The CDR3 coding sequence is TGCAGTGATCTCGGCGAGGGACAGCCCTACGAGCAGTACTTC.

V and J are TRBV4-1 and TRBJ2-7; 9 bases match TRBD1. The tail of the sequence fits TRBJ2-5 better, so the J call may be wrong. The V gene's germline CDR1 is MGHRA and CDR2 YSYEKL. The CDR3 spans 14 residues. The CDR3 DNA is TGCGCCAGCAGCCCACAGGGGGCCGGGGGGACCCAGTACTTC. Its protein is CASSPQGAGGTQYF.

The chain uses TRBV6-6 and TRBJ2-6; 9 bases are shared with TRBD1. The CDR3 covers 15 residues. CDR1 and CDR2 from the germline V gene are MNHNY and SVGAGI (reference sequence). The J segment lost 2 bases and the V segment lost 7 bases, leaving 3 bases of the junction unmatched. CDR3 sequence: CASTTGGAGANVLTF. CDR3 bases: TGTGCCAGCACTACAGGGGGCGCTGGGGCCAACGTCCTGACTTTC.

This chain joins TRBV20-1 and TRBJ2-1; no definite D call. In germline, CDR1 is DFQATT, CDR2 SNEGSKA (reference sequence). This CDR3 contains 13 residues. Trimming left V 1 base short and J 5 bases short, with 9 bases between. The CDR3: CSARVRSHNEQFF. The DNA for the CDR3 is TGCAGTGCTAGAGTACGGAGCCACAATGAGCAGTTCTTC.